One sample yielded the 29 T cell receptor beta chains listed below, sequenced in a study of blood T cell repertoires in COVID-19. Using immunoSEQ multiplex PCR, the repertoire was profiled, and TCRdb retains in-frame clones only, with some absent. Of some 87,000 clones listed, roughly 77% were seen once; the top ten hold roughly an eighth. Material for sequencing was peripheral blood. The receptors originated from a human donor in a cohort sampled during active COVID-19.

This chain links TRBV20-1 with TRBJ2-2; 9 bases match TRBD2. This CDR3 comprises 16 residues. V shed 3 bases and J 3 bases; nucleotides not matched to a gene: 8. CDR1 and CDR2 from the germline V gene are DFQATT and SNEGSKA (reference sequence). As DNA, the CDR3 is TGCAGTGCTAGTGTTGCGGGGGGGCGGTACACCGGGGAGCTGTTTTTT. It specifies CSASVAGGRYTGELFF.

This chain joins TRBV9 and TRBJ1-2; 8 nucleotides align to TRBD1. CDR3 size: 14 residues. Trimming took 3 bases from V and 8 from J; bases not matched to a gene: 9. CDR1 and CDR2 (germline): SGDLS, YYNGEE. CDR3 region: CASSAGTGLWGYTF. CDR3 in DNA: TGTGCCAGCAGCGCCGGGACAGGCCTGTGGGGCTACACCTTC.

The chain employs TRBV28 and TRBJ1-1; 8 bases fit TRBD1. Germline V lookup: CDR1 MDHEN, CDR2 SYDVKM. The V segment lost 5 bases and the J segment 0 bases; nucleotides outside the gene matches: 8. CDR3 size: 16 residues. The CDR3, as DNA: TGTGCCAGCAGTCCGGGACAGGTCCACCTGAACACTGAAGCTTTCTTT. Its protein product is CASSPGQVHLNTEAFF.

CDR3 sequence (DNA): TGTGCCACCAACAGGGGAAATTTGGAAGCTTTCTTT. It translates to CATNRGNLEAFF. The J gene is TRBJ1-1, the V gene TRBV30, with 7 bases lining up with TRBD1. Germline values: CDR1 GTSNPN, CDR2 SVGIG (reference sequence). The length of the CDR3 is 12 residues. V dropped 8 bases and J dropped 8; count of bases not matched to a gene: 11.

The chain couples TRBV7-2 to TRBJ1-1; perhaps TRBD1 as D (5 bases). Germline assignment: CDR1 SGHTA and CDR2 FQGNSA. The CDR3 is 15 amino acids. V dropped 4 bases and J dropped 0 bases, with 12 bases sitting between them. The CDR3 DNA reads as TGTGCCAGCAGCTCAATGCGGGGCCTGAACACTGAAGCTTTCTTT. Its protein is CASSSMRGLNTEAFF.

The chain uses TRBV19 and TRBJ1-4; tentative D call: TRBD1 (6 bases). The CDR3 is 16 residues long. In germline, CDR1 is LNHDA, CDR2 SQIVND (reference sequence). V was clipped by 6 bases and J by 8 bases, with 22 bases between them. The CDR3 is CASRRRGGQRGEKLFF. The CDR3 DNA follows: TGTGCCAGTAGGAGAAGGGGCGGACAGAGAGGAGAAAAACTGTTTTTT.

V and J are TRBV9 and TRBJ1-2; maybe TRBD1 (5 bases). Trimming took off 0 bases at V and 4 bases at J, with 7 bases between the two ends. The length of the CDR3 is 13 residues. Germline CDR1 SGDLS, CDR2 YYNGEE. The CDR3 coding sequence is TGTGCCAGCAGCGTAGCGGGGGGCTATGGCTACACCTTC. Amino acid sequence: CASSVAGGYGYTF.

The chain employs TRBV2 and TRBJ2-7; maybe TRBD2 (5 bases). The length of the CDR3 is 14 residues. Germline CDR1 reads SNHLY; CDR2 reads FYNNEI. Deletions cut 5 bases from V and 0 bases from J, with 11 bases between. The CDR3 DNA reads TGTGCCAGCAGTAGCCGAGGGCACTCCTACGAGCAGTACTTC. Protein sequence: CASSSRGHSYEQYF.

The chain carries TRBV18 and TRBJ2-2, with a possible D match to TRBD1 (5 bases). CDR1 is KGHSH, CDR2 LQKENI, per germline. Trimming pared 5 bases from V and 1 base from J, leaving 11 bases between. The CDR3 has 15 amino acids. The CDR3 DNA reads TGTGCCAGCTCAGTCGACAGATTGAACACCGGGGAGCTGTTTTTT. This encodes CASSVDRLNTGELFF.

The gene calls are TRBV7-2 and TRBJ2-1, with a possible D match to TRBD1 (6 bases). The CDR3 totals 14 residues. V lost 1 base, J lost 6 bases, and 10 bases lay in between. CDR1 and CDR2 from the germline V gene are SGHTA and FQGNSA. CDR3 sequence: CASSLGQVGNEQFF. CDR3 bases: TGTGCCAGCAGCTTAGGACAGGTAGGCAATGAGCAGTTCTTC.

The V and J genes are TRBV19 and TRBJ2-7, with D possibly TRBD1 on 5 matching bases. The CDR3 has 15 amino acids. Germline V gene data show CDR1 as LNHDA and CDR2 as SQIVND (reference sequence). V shed 5 bases and J shed 2 bases, with 16 bases lying between them. The CDR3 coding sequence is TGTGCCAGTAGTGATTACAGGAGAACTCCCTACGAGCAGTACTTC. It yields the protein CASSDYRRTPYEQYF.

V and J are TRBV20-1 and TRBJ1-1; D remains ambiguous. The CDR3 is made up of 10 amino acids. The germline CDR1 and CDR2 sequences are DFQATT and SNEGSKA (reference sequence). V was trimmed by 0 bases and J by 10 bases, leaving 6 bases between them. The CDR3 coding sequence is TGCAGTGCTAGAGAGAGGGTAGCTTTCTTT. This gives the protein CSARERVAFF.

The V call is TRBV5-5, the J call TRBJ1-2; 7 bases map to TRBD1. The germline CDR1 and CDR2 sequences are SGHKS and YYEKEE (reference sequence). Trimming took 2 bases from V and 5 from J; bases not matched to a gene: 12. The CDR3 is made up of 16 amino acids. The DNA of the CDR3 is TGTGCCAGCAGCTTCGTTGGGGGACAGAATTCGTATGGCTACACCTTC. It translates to CASSFVGGQNSYGYTF.

The J gene is TRBJ2-4, the V gene TRBV5-6, with 8 nucleotides matching TRBD2. Germline loops: CDR1 SGHDT, CDR2 YYEEEE. The CDR3 is made up of 16 amino acids. The trim removed 0 bases at V and 6 bases at J, leaving 8 bases unmatched. The CDR3 DNA is TGTGCCAGCAGCTTGGGAAGGGGAGCGGGGGTAAACATTCAGTACTTC. It encodes CASSLGRGAGVNIQYF.

The chain recombines TRBV5-1 with TRBJ2-7; possible D gene TRBD2, 6 bases. Germline CDR1 and CDR2: SGHRS and YFSETQ. V was cut by 4 bases and J by 6 bases, with 20 bases left in between. The CDR3 totals 15 residues. The CDR3: CASSPVEGTGLEQYF. The CDR3 region has the DNA TGCGCCAGCAGCCCCGTGGAGGGGACTGGTCTCGAGCAGTACTTC.

The V and J genes are TRBV30 and TRBJ2-6, with D tentatively TRBD1 (6 bases). This CDR3 contains 14 residues. Looked up from germline, CDR1 is GTSNPN and CDR2 is SVGIG (reference sequence). The V end was cut by 5 bases, the J end by 0 bases, with 8 bases between. The CDR3 DNA follows: TGTGCCTGGCAGGGGAGCTCTGGGGCCAACGTCCTGACTTTC. Translated, it gives CAWQGSSGANVLTF.

The chain has TRBV9 and TRBJ2-5; D might be TRBD2 (5 bases). The V gene lost 0 bases and the J gene lost 5 bases, with 11 bases spanning the gap. CDR1 SGDLS and CDR2 YYNGEE come from the germline V gene. The CDR3 length is 14 residues. The CDR3: CASSVAQAGETQYF. The CDR3 bases are TGTGCCAGCAGCGTAGCTCAGGCGGGCGAGACCCAGTACTTC. Full variable domain (outside the CDR3, taken from reference TRBV9 and TRBJ2-5): DSGVTQTPKHLITATGQRVTLRCSPRSGDLSVYWYQQSLDQGLQFLIQYYNGEERAKGNILERFSAQQFPDLHSELNLSSLELGDSALYFCASSVAQAGETQYFGPGTRLLVL.

The chain links TRBV14 to TRBJ2-4; 7 bases match TRBD1. The junction had 7 bases not matched to a gene; V was cut back by 1 base and J by 1 base. CDR3 length equals 17 residues. The germline V gene encodes CDR1 SGHDN and CDR2 FVKESK. CDR3 in amino acids: CASSQARQGKAKNIQYF. The CDR3 DNA follows: TGTGCCAGCAGCCAAGCCCGACAGGGTAAGGCCAAAAACATTCAGTACTTC.

The chain joins TRBV5-4 to TRBJ2-5; TRBD1 aligns across 7 bases. V lost 1 base to trimming and J lost 5 bases; unmatched junction nucleotides: 2. This CDR3 comprises 13 residues. Germline CDR1 reads SGHNT; CDR2 reads YYREEE (reference sequence). The DNA of the CDR3 is TGTGCCAGCAGCTTGTCGGACAGGGAGACCCAGTACTTC. It yields the protein CASSLSDRETQYF.

J is TRBJ1-4 and V is TRBV3-1 (or the pseudogene TRBV3-2); D is perhaps TRBD1 (6 bases). The CDR3 runs to 14 residues. Trimming stripped 1 base from V and 7 bases from J, with 10 bases between. Germline values: CDR1 LGHDT, CDR2 YNNKEL (reference sequence). Here the CDR3 reads CASSQVKGVEKLFF. The DNA of the CDR3 is TGTGCCAGCAGCCAAGTCAAGGGGGTTGAAAAACTGTTTTTT.

This chain connects TRBV19 to TRBJ1-1; D is uncertain. The ends were cut back, 6 bases at V and 3 bases at J, with 14 bases in the middle. The CDR3 runs to 14 residues. CDR1 is LNHDA and CDR2 is SQIVND in the germline V gene (reference sequence). The CDR3 here is CASSRRGAYTEAFF. The CDR3 region has the DNA TGTGCCAGTAGCCGCCGGGGAGCCTACACTGAAGCTTTCTTT.

This clone turned up a few times. V usage is TRBV6-5 and J usage is TRBJ2-5; weak D call: TRBD2 (5 bases). The CDR3 contains 13 residues. The germline V and J ends were trimmed by 6 bases and 4 bases, with 12 bases remaining between them. Germline values: CDR1 MNHEY, CDR2 SVGAGI. The CDR3 DNA reads TGTGCCAGCAGGACGCCAGGAGGAGAGACCCAGTACTTC. Translation: CASRTPGGETQYF.

This clone was seen once. The chain uses TRBV20-1 and TRBJ2-7; maybe TRBD1 (5 bases). The CDR3 length is 13 residues. Trimming cost V 3 bases and J 3 bases, with 12 bases left between them. CDR1 and CDR2 from the germline V gene are DFQATT and SNEGSKA (reference sequence). The CDR3 loop reads CSASRTQNYEQYF. CDR3 nucleotides: TGCAGTGCTAGTAGGACACAGAACTACGAGCAGTACTTC.

V and J are TRBV18 and TRBJ2-2, with 7 positions matching TRBD1. Unmatched junction bases numbered 5, after V lost 4 bases and J lost 0 bases. This CDR3 region has 16 residues. The germline CDR1 and CDR2 sequences are KGHSH and LQKENI. The CDR3 loop is CASSRRGQANTGELFF. The CDR3 DNA reads TGTGCCAGCTCACGTCGAGGACAGGCGAACACCGGGGAGCTGTTTTTT. Full variable domain (outside the CDR3, taken from reference TRBV18 and TRBJ2-2): NAGVMQNPRHLVRRRGQEARLRCSPMKGHSHVYWYRQLPEEGLKFMVYLQKENIIDESGMPKERFSAEFPKEGPSILRIQQVVRGDSAAYFCASSRRGQANTGELFFGEGSRLTVL.

This rearrangement joins TRBV7-2 to TRBJ2-7; a weak D match, TRBD1 (6 bases). The germline V and J ends were trimmed by 5 bases and 3 bases, with 17 bases remaining between them. CDR1 SGHTA and CDR2 FQGNSA come from the germline V gene. This CDR3 is 15 amino acids long. CDR3 loop: CASSPSGTHYYEQYF. In nucleotides, the CDR3 is TGTGCCAGCAGCCCCTCCGGGACACATTACTACGAGCAGTACTTC.

V usage is TRBV5-6 and J usage is TRBJ2-7; 7 nucleotides match TRBD2. Germline loops: CDR1 SGHDT, CDR2 YYEEEE. V lost 5 bases and J lost 1; bases outside the gene matches: 15. CDR3 length: 17 amino acids. CDR3 DNA sequence: TGTGCCAGCAGGCCCCTTGGGGGGGGGTCTCTTTCCTACGAGCAGTACTTC. This gives the protein CASRPLGGGSLSYEQYF.

The chain is built from TRBV30 and TRBJ1-1; D unresolved. The germline V gene encodes CDR1 GTSNPN and CDR2 SVGIG (reference sequence). Trimming left V 7 bases short and J 2 bases short, with 17 bases between. This CDR3 is 14 amino acids long. The CDR3 coding sequence is TGTGCCTCGTTACGGAGTAGCCATAACACTGAAGCTTTCTTT. Protein product: CASLRSSHNTEAFF.

CDR3 residues: CASSQTGTGAEQYF. The CDR3 DNA is TGTGCCAGCAGCCAGACCGGGACAGGGGCCGAGCAGTACTTC. J is TRBJ2-7 and V is TRBV28; 10 bases are a match to TRBD1. V lost 6 bases to trimming and J lost 6 bases; unmatched junction nucleotides: 8. The CDR3 length is 14 residues. Germline V gene data show CDR1 as MDHEN and CDR2 as SYDVKM.

The genes are TRBV5-1 and TRBJ2-5; tentatively, D is TRBD2 (7 bases). The CDR3 runs 14 residues. Trimming cost V 3 bases and J 5 bases, with 14 bases left between them. CDR1 SGHRS and CDR2 YFSETQ come from the germline V gene. The CDR3, as DNA: TGCGCCAGCAGCTCGGTTCGGGGGGCGGAGACCCAGTACTTC. Protein sequence: CASSSVRGAETQYF.